The 10 T cell receptor beta chains listed next were all sequenced from one sample in a study of neurological immune-mediated disorders. Described time point: technical triplicate 3. In TCRdb, the 5' RACE reads were re-called with MiXCR into one record per CDR3 protein. The sample includes approximately 40,000 distinct CDR3 sequences, 20% to 25% of them seen just once. Source material: PBMCs. The source of these receptors is a man aged 55 to 69 with HTLV-1-associated myelopathy (HAM/TSP).

Ten or more counts support this clonotype. The rearrangement links TRBV6-1 to TRBJ1-1; D unresolved. Germline CDR1 and CDR2: MNHNS and SASEGT. The CDR3 has 13 residues. V dropped 4 bases and J dropped 3 bases, with 9 bases sitting between them. Written as DNA, the CDR3 is TGTGCCAGCAGTGGAGTACGGGACACTGAAGCTTTCTTT. Translation: CASSGVRDTEAFF.

The CDR3 sequence is CASSWGSYEQYF. The CDR3 DNA is TGTGCCAGCAGTTGGGGATCTTACGAGCAGTACTTC. This chain uses TRBV6-2 or TRBV6-3 with TRBJ2-7; D uncertain. This CDR3 spans 12 amino acids. V dropped 4 bases and J dropped 4 bases, with 8 bases sitting between them. Germline V CDR1 and CDR2: MNHEY, SVGEGT.

The chain carries TRBV5-5 and TRBJ1-4; D is possibly TRBD1 (5 bases). Germline V gives CDR1 SGHKS, CDR2 YYEKEE (reference sequence). The V and J ends lost 2 bases and 4 bases respectively, with 12 bases between them. There are 15 residues in the CDR3. The CDR3 DNA is TGTGCCAGCAGCTTCTCTGGGGCAGATAATGAAAAACTGTTTTTT. Its translation: CASSFSGADNEKLFF.

This clonotype is medium-sized within its sample. The chain joins TRBV20-1 to TRBJ2-7, with TRBD2 matching 13 bases. CDR3 length equals 15 residues. Germline V gene sequence: CDR1 DFQATT, CDR2 SNEGSKA (reference sequence). The V segment lost 0 bases and the J segment 3 bases; nucleotides outside the gene matches: 2. The CDR3 loop reads CSARDWTSGSYEQYF. DNA of the CDR3: TGCAGTGCTAGAGATTGGACTAGCGGGAGCTACGAGCAGTACTTC.

CDR3 sequence reads: CAIATSGRPYEQYF. The CDR3 bases are TGTGCCATTGCCACTAGCGGGAGGCCCTACGAGCAGTACTTC. The chain couples TRBV10-3 to TRBJ2-7; 12 nucleotides align to TRBD2. The junction had 5 bases not matched to a gene; V was cut back by 9 bases and J by 2 bases. Germline CDR1 reads ENHRY; CDR2 reads SYGVKD. CDR3 length equals 14 residues.

The table lists this clonotype with many counts. The chain uses TRBV5-1 and TRBJ2-1, with 9 nucleotides matching TRBD2. The length of the CDR3 is 16 residues. CDR1 and CDR2 from the germline V gene are SGHRS and YFSETQ. Unmatched junction bases numbered 8, after V lost 2 bases and J lost 5 bases. As DNA, the CDR3 is TGCGCCAGCAGCTTTGCCCCTAGCGGGGCGGACAATGAGCAGTTCTTC. Amino acid sequence: CASSFAPSGADNEQFF.

This clonotype was recorded many times. This chain uses TRBV11-2 with TRBJ1-1; unclear D gene. Germline V gene sequence: CDR1 SGHAT, CDR2 FQNNGV. The CDR3 spans 14 residues. V dropped 8 bases and J dropped 0 bases, with 13 bases sitting between them. In DNA, the CDR3 is TGTGCCAGCCGAGGAGGGATTCTGAACACTGAAGCTTTCTTT. This translates into CASRGGILNTEAFF.

This clonotype showed up many times. This sequence joins TRBV20-1 and TRBJ2-7; the D gene is possibly TRBD1 (6 bases). In germline, CDR1 is DFQATT, CDR2 SNEGSKA (reference sequence). The CDR3 length is 15 residues. V was clipped by 0 bases and J by 5 bases, with 17 bases between them. The CDR3 reads CSARDFRTVKDEQYF. CDR3 sequence (DNA): TGCAGTGCTAGAGATTTTCGGACAGTAAAGGACGAGCAGTACTTC.

DNA for the CDR3: TGCGCCAGCAGCCGACAAGTATGGGGAAATGAGCAGTTCTTC. Protein product: CASSRQVWGNEQFF. The rearrangement uses TRBV4-1 and TRBJ2-1; no reliable D call. V dropped 4 bases and J dropped 7 bases, with 14 bases sitting between them. Germline CDR1 MGHRA, CDR2 YSYEKL. The length of the CDR3 is 14 residues.

The chain has TRBV10-3 and TRBJ2-7; 12 bases are a match to TRBD2. J gave up 4 bases and V 3 bases, and 4 bases lay outside the gene matches. The V gene's germline CDR1 is ENHRY and CDR2 SYGVKD. The CDR3 consists of 15 residues. CDR3 sequence: CAISDGLAGSYEQYV. Here the CDR3 DNA reads TGTGCCATCAGTGACGGACTAGCGGGGTCTTACGAGCAGTACGTC.